The rows below give T cell receptor beta chains drawn from one sample of a study of beta chain features in type 1 diabetes. Sequencing was performed with immunoSEQ multiplex PCR; in TCRdb, only in-frame clones are kept and a portion is missing. The repertoire holds fewer than 350,000 clones, with 20% as singletons. The sequencing sample was made of naive CD4+ T cells from blood. The receptors derive from a woman under 30 in good health. Both conserved end residues are trimmed from each CDR3.

v_call cdr3_aa
TRBV9 ASSQQVSDTQY
TRBV5-1 ASSSGQGAGANVLT
TRBV7-2 ASSPRSYPYTQY
TRBV29-1 SVDSQGNEQF
TRBV18 ASSPQGTGSYGYT
TRBV5-1 ASSSPMNTEAF
TRBV30 AWSRGRNTEAF
TRBV7-2 ASSLEDRGNSPLH
TRBV2 ASSPGQGPTEAF
TRBV7-9 ASSLEQGANTEAF
TRBV6-6 ASRLGQGLQPQH
TRBV6-1 ASGDWGGRRSGELF
TRBV21-1 ASSKGTSGYNEQF
TRBV5-1 ASSLKLAGGETQY
TRBV5-1 ASSLVAGVMNTEAF
TRBV5-4 ASSPKTGVNEQF
TRBV7-2 ASSLNRVLGDTQY
TRBV5-1 ASSLAGQGHYEQY
TRBV7-9 ASSFDRWAYEQY
TRBV9 ASSVRGNAKQY
TRBV4-1 ASSPVTSGREGIQY
TRBV7-2 ASSLFTGHTGELF
TRBV6-6 ASSYSRWKGEGIQY
TRBV19 ASSIRAVLENEQF
TRBV19 ASSQLLGNTIY
TRBV6-5 ASSYRGDRDEQF
TRBV25-1 ASRGDRANYGYT
TRBV5-1 ASRGTGYSYNEQF
TRBV29-1 SVPDRAYYGYT
TRBV30 AWMWASVKTEAF
TRBV5-1 ASSLSSGEETQY
TRBV7-6 ASSSPGEETQY
TRBV6-5 ASSPQGTNQPQH
TRBV5-1 ASSFEGTQY
TRBV30 ASYRGGGYT
TRBV7-2 ASSSQAGAETQY
TRBV5-1 ASSPGQGNQPQH
TRBV11-3 ASSLYDRGYYEQY
TRBV11-3 ASSPLERQETQY
TRBV4-1 ASSQFRELF
TRBV12-5 ASGSWTGRVNGELF
TRBV9 ASSAILAGGPETQY
TRBV30 AWKLRDRSYEQY
TRBV5-1 ASSLVSGSSYNEQF
TRBV7-2 ASSIGGTLNTEAF
TRBV30 AWSVWGLGTGAGEQF
TRBV30 AWSVPGTGGSYEQY
TRBV25-1 ASSERQGLGGAF
TRBV4-1 ASSQFHRRGNYEQY